A single sample is the source of the 26 T cell receptor beta chains below, sequenced in a study of blood T cell repertoires in COVID-19. Sequencing was performed with immunoSEQ multiplex PCR; in TCRdb, only in-frame clones are kept and a portion is missing. This sample has fewer than 65,000 clones, with 85% to 95% found just once. Sequencing was done on a sample of peripheral blood. The receptors derive from a man aged 50 to 59 with acute or convalescent COVID-19.

The V and J genes are TRBV7-9 and TRBJ2-1, with 7 bases matching TRBD2. In germline, CDR1 is SEHNR, CDR2 FQNEAQ (reference sequence). The CDR3 sequence is 15 residues long. The V gene end was trimmed by 2 bases and the J gene end by 5 bases; junction bases not matched to a gene: 6. The CDR3 DNA reads TGTGCCAGCAGCTTATTACTAGCGAGGCACAATGAGCAGTTCTTC. Translation gives CASSLLLARHNEQFF.

CDR3 in amino acids: CASSSGLAGEVRNEQFF. CDR3 in DNA: TGTGCCAGCAGTTCGGGACTAGCGGGAGAGGTTAGGAATGAGCAGTTCTTC. This chain connects TRBV27 to TRBJ2-1, with TRBD2 identical over 14 bases. The germline gives CDR1 MNHEY, CDR2 SMNVEV (reference sequence). The CDR3 is 17 amino acids. Trimming cost V 4 bases and J 7 bases; bases outside gene matches: 9.

The V gene is TRBV24-1, the J gene TRBJ1-2, with D perhaps matching TRBD1 (5 bases). V lost 3 bases and J 4 bases, leaving 14 bases between the germline ends. CDR1 KGHDR and CDR2 SFDVKD come from the germline V gene. The CDR3 runs to 15 residues. The CDR3 loop is CATSDPETALYGYTF. The DNA for the CDR3 is TGTGCCACCAGTGATCCTGAGACAGCCCTCTATGGCTACACCTTC.

This clone was observed a few times. V gene TRBV10-3 combines with J gene TRBJ2-7, with D maybe TRBD1 (5 bases). This CDR3 is built from 12 residues. With 4 bases removed from V and 3 bases from J, the gap between germline ends came to 7 bases. Germline loops: CDR1 ENHRY, CDR2 SYGVKD. CDR3 amino acids: CAISATVYEQYF. The CDR3 DNA reads TGTGCCATCAGTGCGACAGTCTACGAGCAGTACTTC.

The CDR3 DNA is TGTGCCAGCAGTTACTCACACAGGAACAACGAGCAGTACTTC. Encoded protein: CASSYSHRNNEQYF. The rearrangement joins TRBV6-5 to TRBJ2-7, with D perhaps matching TRBD1 (5 bases). The CDR3 runs 14 residues. CDR1 is MNHEY and CDR2 is SVGAGI in the germline V gene. The V end was cut by 0 bases, the J end by 5 bases, with 11 bases between.

The chain combines TRBV24-1 with TRBJ2-6; D is ambiguous. The germline V gene has CDR1 KGHDR and CDR2 SFDVKD. This CDR3 is 15 amino acids long. V lost 3 bases to trimming and J lost 3 bases, with 8 bases between them. In DNA, the CDR3 is TGTGCCACCAGTGATCGACGCGGTGGGGCCAACGTCCTGACTTTC. Protein sequence: CATSDRRGGANVLTF.

The chain uses TRBV4-1 and TRBJ2-1; the match to TRBD2 covers 14 bases. After removal of 6 bases from V and 6 bases from J, the junction contained 13 bases not matched to a gene. Germline assignment: CDR1 MGHRA and CDR2 YSYEKL. This CDR3 contains 18 residues. CDR3 amino acids: CASSKQEQGLAGGNEQFF. The CDR3, as DNA: TGCGCCAGCAGTAAACAAGAACAAGGACTAGCGGGAGGCAATGAGCAGTTCTTC.

J is TRBJ1-2 and V is TRBV7-9, with D maybe TRBD1 (6 bases). Germline values: CDR1 SEHNR, CDR2 FQNEAQ (reference sequence). Trimming stripped 1 base from V and 8 bases from J, with 14 bases between. This CDR3 has 14 amino acids. The CDR3 region has the DNA TGTGCCAGCAGCTTAGACGGCAGGGGCTACGGCTACACCTTC. It translates to CASSLDGRGYGYTF.

The chain couples TRBV7-8 to TRBJ2-7, with D uncertain. Between the trimmed V and J ends, which lost 5 bases and 3 bases, there was a span of 17 bases. CDR3 length: 15 residues. Germline CDR1 and CDR2: SGHVS and FQNEAQ. This CDR3 reads CASSPDPQRFYEQYF. CDR3 in DNA: TGTGCCAGCAGCCCCGACCCTCAGAGGTTCTACGAGCAGTACTTC.

The chain carries TRBV18 and TRBJ2-3, with a tentative D call TRBD2 (6 bases). Per germline, CDR1 KGHSH and CDR2 LQKENI. CDR3 length: 17 residues. The germline V and J ends were trimmed by 0 bases and 4 bases, with 17 bases remaining between them. The CDR3 nucleotides read TGTGCCAGCTCACCACCGATCTGGACGGGAGTGGCAGATACGCAGTATTTT. It translates to CASSPPIWTGVADTQYF.

The rearrangement uses TRBV6-5 and TRBJ2-7, with 9 nucleotides matching TRBD1. V lost 5 bases, J lost 5 bases, and 10 bases stayed unmatched. This CDR3 is 15 amino acids long. Germline CDR1 MNHEY, CDR2 SVGAGI. The chain's CDR3 is CASSPPGQGPHEQYF. The CDR3 DNA sequence: TGTGCCAGCAGTCCCCCGGGACAGGGCCCCCACGAGCAGTACTTC.

CDR3 nucleotide sequence: TGTGCCAGTATCAAACCGGGACAGGGTGCCACTAACTATGGCTACACCTTC. As protein: CASIKPGQGATNYGYTF. The chain joins TRBV19 to TRBJ1-2; TRBD1 aligns across 9 bases. J was trimmed by 0 bases and V by 7 bases; bases with no gene match: 12. The CDR3 extends over 17 amino acids. CDR1 and CDR2 from the germline V gene are LNHDA and SQIVND (reference sequence).

V is TRBV6-5 and J is TRBJ2-1, with D maybe TRBD1 (6 bases). CDR1 is MNHEY and CDR2 is SVGAGI in the germline V gene. The CDR3 length is 13 residues. V was cut by 6 bases and J by 8 bases, with 14 bases left in between. The CDR3 nucleotides read TGTGCCAGCAGCCCCTGGGGGCACGATGAGCAGTTCTTC. Encoded protein: CASSPWGHDEQFF.

The chain uses TRBV5-4 and TRBJ2-7; D may be TRBD2 (6 bases). The V end lost 1 base, the J end lost 5 bases, and 16 bases lay between the germline ends. This CDR3 comprises 15 residues. CDR1 is SGHNT, CDR2 YYREEE, per germline (reference sequence). The DNA of the CDR3 is TGTGCCAGCAGCTTGTTTAGCCTAGCGTCCCACGAGCAGTACTTC. Protein sequence: CASSLFSLASHEQYF.

V and J are TRBV6-5 and TRBJ1-5; TRBD1 agrees at 8 bases. V was clipped by 7 bases and J by 6 bases; unmatched bases: 5. The CDR3 sequence is 13 residues long. Per germline, CDR1 MNHEY and CDR2 SVGAGI. The CDR3 protein is CASTDRGTQPQHF. The CDR3, as DNA: TGTGCCAGCACCGACAGGGGAACTCAGCCCCAGCATTTT.

This chain connects TRBV14 to TRBJ2-1; 10 positions match TRBD1. The J segment lost 2 bases and the V segment lost 1 base, leaving 2 bases of the junction unmatched. CDR1 and CDR2 from the germline V gene are SGHDN and FVKESK. This CDR3 comprises 16 residues. The CDR3 DNA reads TGTGCCAGCAGCCAAGGACAGGGGGCACCCTACAATGAGCAGTTCTTC. It encodes CASSQGQGAPYNEQFF. Looking up the rest from reference TRBV14 and TRBJ2-1 gives the full variable domain: EAGVTQFPSHSVIEKGQTVTLRCDPISGHDNLYWYRRVMGKEIKFLLHFVKESKQDESGMPNNRFLAERTGGTYSTLKVQPAELEDSGVYFCASSQGQGAPYNEQFFGPGTRLTVL.

The count of this clone is one. The rearrangement links TRBV9 to TRBJ1-2; a possible D gene is TRBD1 (5 bases). The CDR3 extends over 15 amino acids. Germline values: CDR1 SGDLS, CDR2 YYNGEE. V dropped 0 bases and J dropped 6 bases, with 15 bases sitting between them. CDR3 DNA: TGTGCCAGCAGCGTAGTAGCGGGGCCCCCCAATGGCTACACCTTC. Translated: CASSVVAGPPNGYTF.

This rearrangement joins TRBV18 to TRBJ1-1, with D perhaps matching TRBD1 (5 bases). Germline values: CDR1 KGHSH, CDR2 LQKENI. CDR3 size: 14 residues. V shed 0 bases and J shed 5 bases, with 10 bases lying between them. CDR3 nucleotides: TGTGCCAGCTCACCACCGTTTCAGGGTACTGAAGCTTTCTTT. It yields the protein CASSPPFQGTEAFF.

This chain joins TRBV14 and TRBJ2-2; perhaps TRBD2 as D (5 bases). V was shortened by 1 base and J by 4 bases, with 10 bases between the two germline ends. This CDR3 spans 15 amino acids. Germline V gene sequence: CDR1 SGHDN, CDR2 FVKESK. The CDR3 DNA reads TGTGCCAGCAGCCAAGTAACCGGAGGCACCGGGGAGCTGTTTTTT. Its translation is CASSQVTGGTGELFF.

This chain links TRBV11-2 with TRBJ1-6, with 9 bases identical to TRBD1. V lost 6 bases, J lost 5 bases, and 11 bases stayed unmatched. Per the germline V gene, CDR1 is SGHAT and CDR2 is FQNNGV. The CDR3 length is 17 residues. CDR3 DNA sequence: TGTGCCAGCAGAACGATTACCGGGACAGGGCATAATTCACCCCTCCACTTT. Its translation: CASRTITGTGHNSPLHF.

This chain uses TRBV2 with TRBJ2-1, with D possibly matching TRBD1 (6 bases). The CDR3 length is 13 residues. V gave up 2 bases and J gave up 12 bases, with 14 bases separating them. Germline V lookup: CDR1 SNHLY, CDR2 FYNNEI. The CDR3 DNA follows: TGTGCCAGCAGTGAAAAGGACAGCTTGGTGCAGTTCTTC. Residues: CASSEKDSLVQFF. Drawing the rest from reference TRBV2 and TRBJ2-1, the complete variable domain is EPEVTQTPSHQVTQMGQEVILRCVPISNHLYFYWYRQILGQKVEFLVSFYNNEISEKSEIFDDQFSVERPDGSNFTLKIRSTKLEDSAMYFCASSEKDSLVQFFGPGTRLTVL.

Written as DNA, the CDR3 is TGTGCCAGCAGTTCAACAGGGGCTGGGGCCAACGTCCTGACTTTC. It yields the protein CASSSTGAGANVLTF. This chain joins TRBV27 and TRBJ2-6; 7 bases fit TRBD1. The CDR3 sequence is 15 residues long. Germline CDR1 is MNHEY and CDR2 is SMNVEV (reference sequence). The V and J ends lost 4 bases and 2 bases, in that order; junction bases with no gene match: 2.

The V and J genes are TRBV6-5 and TRBJ1-5; tentatively, D is TRBD1 (6 bases). V dropped 6 bases and J dropped 4 bases, with 13 bases sitting between them. The CDR3 runs 14 residues. CDR1 is MNHEY, CDR2 SVGAGI, per germline. CDR3 sequence: CASSLDRANQPQHF. In DNA form, the CDR3 reads TGTGCCAGCAGCTTGGACAGAGCTAATCAGCCCCAGCATTTT.

This chain joins TRBV6-2 or TRBV6-3 and TRBJ1-1, with D maybe TRBD1 (5 bases). The CDR3 extends over 12 amino acids. Germline V gene data show CDR1 as MNHEY and CDR2 as SVGEGT. V was trimmed by 3 bases and J by 10 bases, leaving 12 bases between them. The CDR3 nucleotides read TGTGCCAGCAGTTATTGGGGGGAAGGAGCTTTCTTT. This gives the protein CASSYWGEGAFF.

The CDR3 DNA is TGCGCCAGCAGCCTCCTACAGGGAGCGGGCACAGATACGCAGTATTTT. This sequence encodes CASSLLQGAGTDTQYF. V usage is TRBV5-1 and J usage is TRBJ2-3; possibly TRBD1 for D (6 bases). The CDR3 has 16 residues. The germline CDR1 and CDR2 sequences are SGHRS and YFSETQ. V gave up 4 bases and J gave up 1 base, with 16 bases separating them.

The gene calls are TRBV4-3 and TRBJ2-2; D is unclear. Germline CDR1 LGHNA, CDR2 YSLEER. Trimming stripped 0 bases from V and 6 bases from J, with 5 bases between. There are 13 residues in the CDR3. CDR3 nucleotide sequence: TGCGCCAGCAGCCAAGAATCCGCCGGGGAGCTGTTTTTT. Its protein product is CASSQESAGELFF.